The clone carrying this TCR beta chain is medium-sized by frequency. Its antigen is currently unknown. Multiplex touch-down PCR amplified TRB using TRB-A and TRB-B pools in one tube. TCRdb re-called the multiplex PCR reads; every CDR3 protein appears as one record, without DNA. This sample's table has roughly 3,000 distinct CDR3 sequences. The CDR3 is 17 residues long. CDR1 is LNHNV, CDR2 YYDKDF, per germline (reference sequence). The sample is drawn from a study of T cell clusters in autoimmune cytopenias. Study summary: A median of about 49,000 TRB reads per sample yielded a median approximately 2,400 distinct clonotypes. Study results and limitations: Comparing secondary cytopenia with chronic lymphocytic leukemia showed no cluster-lack signature, apparently masked by lymphoma repertoire. The T cell clusters came from computational analysis alone and lack functional validation. TRB repertoire shifts in secondary cytopenia and chronic lymphocytic leukemia mostly reflected lymphoma, not autoimmunity.

Each sample's input was about 250 ng genomic DNA, 35,000 to 40,000 genome equivalents. The rearrangement links TRBV15 to TRBJ2-7; TCRdb selects TRBD1, and the lack of DNA leaves this call unchecked. This clonotype originated in a human donor with an autoimmune cytopenia or autoimmune hepatitis (not recorded which). The specimen was peripheral blood. The CDR3 protein is CATREVGQGPPRHEQYF.